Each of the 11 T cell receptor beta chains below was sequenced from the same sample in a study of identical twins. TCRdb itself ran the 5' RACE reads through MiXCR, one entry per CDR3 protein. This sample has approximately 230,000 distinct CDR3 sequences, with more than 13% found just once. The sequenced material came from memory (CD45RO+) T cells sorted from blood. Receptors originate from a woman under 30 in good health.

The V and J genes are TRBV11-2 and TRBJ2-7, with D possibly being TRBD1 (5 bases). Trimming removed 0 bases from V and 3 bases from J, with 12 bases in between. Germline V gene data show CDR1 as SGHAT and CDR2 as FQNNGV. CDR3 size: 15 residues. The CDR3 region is CASSLDRVVSYEQYF. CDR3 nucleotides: TGTGCCAGCAGCTTAGACAGGGTAGTCAGCTACGAGCAGTACTTC.

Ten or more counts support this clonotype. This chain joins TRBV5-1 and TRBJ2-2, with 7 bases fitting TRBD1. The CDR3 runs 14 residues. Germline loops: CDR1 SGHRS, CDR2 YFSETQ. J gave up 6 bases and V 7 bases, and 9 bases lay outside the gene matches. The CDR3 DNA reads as TGCGCCAGCCTGGAACAGGGGAGTGCCGGGGAGCTGTTTTTT. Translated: CASLEQGSAGELFF.

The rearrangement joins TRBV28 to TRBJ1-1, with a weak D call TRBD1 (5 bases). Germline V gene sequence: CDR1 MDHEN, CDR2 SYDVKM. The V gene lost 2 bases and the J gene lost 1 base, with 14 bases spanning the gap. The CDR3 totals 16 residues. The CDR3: CASSLRGEAENTEAFF. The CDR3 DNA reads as TGTGCCAGCAGTTTACGAGGGGAGGCAGAGAACACTGAAGCTTTCTTT.

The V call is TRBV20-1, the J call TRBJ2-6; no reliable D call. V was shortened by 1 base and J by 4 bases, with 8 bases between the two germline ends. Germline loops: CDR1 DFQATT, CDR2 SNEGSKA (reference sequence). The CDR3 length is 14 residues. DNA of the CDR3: TGCAGTGCTAGAGGGTTCGGCGGGGCCAACGTCCTGACTTTC. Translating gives CSARGFGGANVLTF.

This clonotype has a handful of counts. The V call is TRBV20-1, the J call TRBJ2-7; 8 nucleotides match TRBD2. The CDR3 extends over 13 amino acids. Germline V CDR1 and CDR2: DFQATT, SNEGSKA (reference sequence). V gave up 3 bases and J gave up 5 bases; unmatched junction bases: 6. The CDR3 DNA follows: TGCAGTGCTAGCTCCCCAGCGGGAGACGAGCAGTACTTC. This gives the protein CSASSPAGDEQYF.

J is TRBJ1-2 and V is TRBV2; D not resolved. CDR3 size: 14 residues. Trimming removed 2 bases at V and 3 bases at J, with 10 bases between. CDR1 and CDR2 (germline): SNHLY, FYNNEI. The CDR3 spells CASSENPSDYGYTF. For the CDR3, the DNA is TGTGCCAGCAGTGAAAACCCCTCAGACTATGGCTACACCTTC.

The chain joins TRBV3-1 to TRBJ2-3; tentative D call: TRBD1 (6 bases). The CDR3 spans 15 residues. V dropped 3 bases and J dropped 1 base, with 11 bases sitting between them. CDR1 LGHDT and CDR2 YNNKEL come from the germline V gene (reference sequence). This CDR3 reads CASSQLGAGTDTQYF. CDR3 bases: TGTGCCAGCAGCCAGTTGGGGGCTGGCACAGATACGCAGTATTTT.

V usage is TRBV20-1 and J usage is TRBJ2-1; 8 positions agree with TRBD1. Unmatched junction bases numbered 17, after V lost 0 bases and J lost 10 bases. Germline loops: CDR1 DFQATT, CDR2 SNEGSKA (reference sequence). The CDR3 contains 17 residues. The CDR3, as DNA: TGCAGTGCTAGAGATCTGGGGTCGTGGACAGGGCGCGAGGAGCAGTTCTTC. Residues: CSARDLGSWTGREEQFF.

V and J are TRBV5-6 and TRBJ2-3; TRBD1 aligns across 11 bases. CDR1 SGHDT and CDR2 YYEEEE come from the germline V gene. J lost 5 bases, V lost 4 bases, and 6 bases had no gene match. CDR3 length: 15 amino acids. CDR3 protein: CASSTPGQGVDTQYF. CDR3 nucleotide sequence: TGTGCCAGCAGCACTCCGGGACAGGGGGTAGATACGCAGTATTTT.

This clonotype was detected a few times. CDR3 nucleotides: TGTGCCAGCAGTAGGACAGGTGTGGAAGGGACTGAAGCTTTCTTT. Its translation: CASSRTGVEGTEAFF. The chain employs TRBV5-5 and TRBJ1-1; 7 nucleotides agree with TRBD1. CDR1 and CDR2 from the germline V gene are SGHKS and YYEKEE (reference sequence). J gave up 5 bases and V 5 bases, and 12 bases lay outside the gene matches. This CDR3 contains 15 residues. Supplemented by reference TRBV5-5 and TRBJ1-1, the full variable domain reads DAGVTQSPTHLIKTRGQQVTLRCSPISGHKSVSWYQQVLGQGPQFIFQYYEKEERGRGNFPDRFSARQFPNYSSELNVNALLLGDSALYLCASSRTGVEGTEAFFGQGTRLTVV.

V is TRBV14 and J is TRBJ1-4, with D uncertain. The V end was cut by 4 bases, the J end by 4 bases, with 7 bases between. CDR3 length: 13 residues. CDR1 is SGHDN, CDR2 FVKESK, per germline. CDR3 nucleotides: TGTGCCAGCAGCCTGCGATTTAATGAAAAACTGTTTTTT. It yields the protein CASSLRFNEKLFF.